Shown below are 28 T cell receptor beta chains from a single sample sequenced in a study of brain T cells in children with intractable seizures. Method: immunoSEQ multiplex PCR; TCRdb's copy keeps in-frame clones and lacks some. The sample yields 300,000 to 400,000 clones, 93% seen once. Sample time point: blood from clinic visit 5 months post-surgery; TSC patient then seizure free. Here the sequenced sample was peripheral blood, taken more than 4 months after surgery. The receptors were gathered from a boy under three years old with tuberous sclerosis and intractable seizures.

The rearrangement joins TRBV3-1 (or the pseudogene TRBV3-2) to TRBJ1-2, with 9 nucleotides matching TRBD1. Germline trimming cut 7 bases from V and 4 bases from J; bases unmatched to any gene: 7. This CDR3 is 14 amino acids long. Looked up from germline, CDR1 is LGHDT and CDR2 is YNNKEL (reference sequence). The CDR3, as DNA: TGTGCCAGCACCGTGGGACAGGGAATCTATGGCTACACCTTC. Its translation is CASTVGQGIYGYTF.

The J gene is TRBJ2-5, the V gene TRBV18, with 7 bases matching TRBD2. The CDR3 is 16 amino acids. Germline V CDR1 and CDR2: KGHSH, LQKENI. V shed 1 base, J shed 5 bases, and the junction held 10 bases outside the gene matches. CDR3: CASSPRPSGVGETQYF. In DNA form, the CDR3 reads TGTGCCAGCTCACCACGCCCCAGCGGGGTTGGTGAGACCCAGTACTTC.

The V call is TRBV2, the J call TRBJ1-1, with TRBD1 matching over 8 bases. The CDR3 loop spans 14 amino acids. Unmatched junction bases numbered 6, after V lost 5 bases and J lost 4 bases. Germline CDR1 and CDR2: SNHLY and FYNNEI. The CDR3 nucleotides read TGTGCCAGCAGTCCCCACACAGGGGGCACTGAAGCTTTCTTT. As protein: CASSPHTGGTEAFF.

The rearrangement joins TRBV19 to TRBJ1-5, with 8 bases that match TRBD1. This CDR3 contains 16 residues. Germline values: CDR1 LNHDA, CDR2 SQIVND (reference sequence). V trimming: 1 base; J trimming: 0 bases; junction bases outside the gene matches: 2. CDR3 amino acids: CASSIGQGNSNQPQHF. The CDR3 nucleotides read TGTGCCAGTAGTATAGGACAGGGGAATAGCAATCAGCCCCAGCATTTT.

The rearrangement uses TRBV19 and TRBJ2-2; 9 nucleotides match TRBD1. The V and J ends lost 6 bases and 5 bases, in that order; junction bases with no gene match: 7. Germline V CDR1 and CDR2: LNHDA, SQIVND (reference sequence). This CDR3 contains 15 residues. CDR3 sequence: CASRTGTGWTGELFF. The CDR3 region has the DNA TGTGCCAGTAGAACCGGGACAGGGTGGACCGGGGAGCTGTTTTTT.

V gene TRBV5-1 combines with J gene TRBJ1-1; TRBD1 might be the D (5 bases). The germline V gene encodes CDR1 SGHRS and CDR2 YFSETQ. Deletions cut 8 bases from V and 1 base from J, with 6 bases between. This CDR3 is 11 amino acids long. The CDR3 DNA sequence: TGCGCCAGTAGGGGGAACACTGAAGCTTTCTTT. Encoded protein: CASRGNTEAFF. The full variable domain, in which reference TRBV5-1 and TRBJ1-1 provide the parts outside the CDR3, is KAGVTQTPRYLIKTRGQQVTLSCSPISGHRSVSWYQQTPGQGLQFLFEYFSETQRNKGNFPGRFSGRQFSNSRSEMNVSTLELGDSALYLCASRGNTEAFFGQGTRLTVV.

V is TRBV27 and J is TRBJ2-1; D is possibly TRBD1 (6 bases). Looked up from germline, CDR1 is MNHEY and CDR2 is SMNVEV (reference sequence). The V end was cut by 6 bases, the J end by 2 bases, with 14 bases between. This CDR3 region has 15 residues. The DNA for the CDR3 is TGTGCCAGCAGCGACGGACAGATCGCCTACAATGAGCAGTTCTTC. Translating gives CASSDGQIAYNEQFF.

The chain recombines TRBV12-3 or TRBV12-4 with TRBJ1-3; D is uncertain. Trimming removed 2 bases from V and 8 bases from J, with 1 base in between. This CDR3 comprises 10 residues. The CDR3 DNA sequence: TGTGCCAGCAGTTTACACACCATATATTTT. Its translation: CASSLHTIYF.

CDR3 sequence (DNA): TGTGCCAGCAGCCTCGACAGGGCCGCGGCTAATGAAAAACTGTTTTTT. It specifies CASSLDRAAANEKLFF. The gene calls are TRBV11-2 and TRBJ1-4; 7 nucleotides agree with TRBD1. Germline-derived CDR1 and CDR2 are SGHAT and FQNNGV. The J segment lost 3 bases and the V segment lost 5 bases, leaving 9 bases of the junction unmatched. The CDR3 is made up of 16 amino acids.

The chain carries TRBV30 and TRBJ1-3; D gene uncertain. Germline V gene sequence: CDR1 GTSNPN, CDR2 SVGIG (reference sequence). This CDR3 has 14 residues. The V end was cut by 5 bases, the J end by 2 bases, with 13 bases between. The CDR3 DNA is TGTGCCTGGGAGCGGGTCGACGCTGGAAACACCATATATTTT. Translation: CAWERVDAGNTIYF.

The chain joins TRBV6-2 or TRBV6-3 to TRBJ2-3; 11 positions match TRBD2. The CDR3 covers 16 residues. Looked up from germline, CDR1 is MNHEY and CDR2 is SVGEGT. V lost 2 bases, J lost 2 bases, and 3 bases stayed unmatched. CDR3 protein: CASSYRTSGPTDTQYF. CDR3 nucleotides: TGTGCCAGCAGTTACCGGACTAGCGGGCCCACAGATACGCAGTATTTT.

For the CDR3, the DNA is TGCGCCAGCAGCTTGGGATTGACAGGGCCCTCCGGGGAGCTGTTTTTT. Its protein product is CASSLGLTGPSGELFF. This chain connects TRBV5-1 to TRBJ2-2; 7 nucleotides match TRBD1. There are 16 residues in the CDR3. Germline V lookup: CDR1 SGHRS, CDR2 YFSETQ. V shed 0 bases, J shed 6 bases, and the junction held 8 bases outside the gene matches.

The rearrangement joins TRBV19 to TRBJ2-2; 7 bases fit TRBD2. V gave up 6 bases and J gave up 6 bases; unmatched junction bases: 4. Germline-derived CDR1 and CDR2 are LNHDA and SQIVND (reference sequence). This CDR3 has 13 amino acids. In DNA form, the CDR3 reads TGTGCCAGTAGCCGGACTAGTGCCGGGGAGCTGTTTTTT. Amino acids: CASSRTSAGELFF.

The chain joins TRBV4-1 to TRBJ1-5; D is undetermined. CDR1 is MGHRA and CDR2 is YSYEKL in the germline V gene. The V gene lost 0 bases and the J gene lost 5 bases, with 8 bases spanning the gap. The CDR3 has 14 amino acids. The CDR3 region is CASSQDRGYQPQHF. In DNA form, the CDR3 reads TGCGCCAGCAGCCAAGATCGCGGGTATCAGCCCCAGCATTTT.

This chain joins TRBV6-2 or TRBV6-3 and TRBJ2-7, with D maybe TRBD1 (5 bases). V lost 2 bases, J lost 2 bases, and 16 bases lay in between. The CDR3 is made up of 16 amino acids. Germline V gene lookup returns CDR1 MNHEY and CDR2 SVGEGT. CDR3 protein: CASSYPLTGRTYEQYF. CDR3 bases: TGTGCCAGCAGTTACCCCCTCACAGGACGCACCTACGAGCAGTACTTC.

The gene calls are TRBV2 and TRBJ2-1; no definite D call. The ends were cut back, 7 bases at V and 6 bases at J, with 7 bases in the middle. Germline lookup yields CDR1 SNHLY and CDR2 FYNNEI. CDR3 length equals 11 residues. CDR3 nucleotides: TGTGCCAGCACTCAAAGCAATGAGCAGTTCTTC. Its translation: CASTQSNEQFF.

This clone was detected once. The V call is TRBV3-1 (or the pseudogene TRBV3-2), the J call TRBJ2-3; 13 bases agree with TRBD2. CDR1 LGHDT and CDR2 YNNKEL come from the germline V gene (reference sequence). CDR3 length: 16 amino acids. J was trimmed by 0 bases and V by 4 bases; bases with no gene match: 1. The CDR3 nucleotides read TGTGCCAGCAGCCGACTAGCGGGAGGTAGCACAGATACGCAGTATTTT. This codes for CASSRLAGGSTDTQYF.

This chain uses TRBV19 with TRBJ1-2; the D is unclear. The CDR3 length is 15 residues. Trimming took off 7 bases at V and 3 bases at J, with 18 bases between the two ends. Germline V lookup: CDR1 LNHDA, CDR2 SQIVND (reference sequence). The CDR3 DNA reads TGTGCCAGTACCGTAACCCCGGGATCCTACTATGGCTACACCTTC. This translates into CASTVTPGSYYGYTF.

This chain connects TRBV2 to TRBJ2-5, with D possibly TRBD1 on 6 matching bases. The CDR3 has 15 amino acids. Germline V lookup: CDR1 SNHLY, CDR2 FYNNEI. The V and J ends lost 2 bases and 5 bases respectively, with 15 bases between them. The CDR3 spells CASSENGGLGETQYF. The DNA for the CDR3 is TGTGCCAGCAGTGAAAATGGGGGCCTGGGGGAGACCCAGTACTTC.

For this clone: With a far larger clone one base away, a read error is the likely cause. The chain links TRBV13 to TRBJ1-1, with a weak D call TRBD1 (5 bases). Deletions cut 3 bases from V and 4 bases from J, with 6 bases between. The germline gives CDR1 PRHDT, CDR2 FYEKMQ (reference sequence). The CDR3 loop spans 12 amino acids. CDR3 residues: CASSFGGTEAFF. In DNA form, the CDR3 reads TGTGCCAGCAGCTTTGGGGGCACTGAAGCTTTCTTT.

The chain joins TRBV5-4 to TRBJ2-5; a weak D match, TRBD1 (5 bases). The CDR3 runs 13 residues. Germline loops: CDR1 SGHNT, CDR2 YYREEE (reference sequence). V lost 2 bases and J 5 bases, leaving 10 bases between the germline ends. CDR3 nucleotide sequence: TGTGCCAGCAGCTTCTCAGGGTTGGAGACCCAGTACTTC. This sequence encodes CASSFSGLETQYF.

The CDR3 region has the DNA TGCGCCAGCAGTGGTAGAACAGGGGGCTACACCTTC. Translation: CASSGRTGGYTF. The chain joins TRBV10-2 to TRBJ1-2; D might be TRBD1 (6 bases). The V and J ends lost 4 bases and 8 bases respectively, with 11 bases between them. CDR1 and CDR2 (germline): WSHSY, SAAADI. CDR3 length: 12 amino acids.

This clone occurred once. The chain has TRBV5-1 and TRBJ1-6, with D uncertain. Per germline, CDR1 SGHRS and CDR2 YFSETQ. Between the trimmed V and J ends, which lost 0 bases and 8 bases, there was a span of 6 bases. This CDR3 comprises 13 residues. The CDR3 reads CASSLASYSPLHF. DNA of the CDR3: TGCGCCAGCAGCTTGGCTTCGTATTCACCCCTCCACTTT.

This rearrangement joins TRBV28 to TRBJ2-1; 9 bases fit TRBD1. CDR1 is MDHEN, CDR2 SYDVKM, per germline. V lost 2 bases to trimming and J lost 9 bases; unmatched junction nucleotides: 8. The CDR3 sequence is 15 residues long. The CDR3 DNA sequence: TGTGCCAGCAGTTTAATTGACAGGGGGGAGAGTGAGCAGTTCTTC. The encoded protein is CASSLIDRGESEQFF.

The chain recombines TRBV3-1 (or the pseudogene TRBV3-2) with TRBJ2-1, with TRBD1 identical over 10 bases. Germline values: CDR1 LGHDT, CDR2 YNNKEL (reference sequence). Germline trimming cut 1 base from V and 5 bases from J; bases unmatched to any gene: 2. The length of the CDR3 is 15 residues. This chain's CDR3 is CASSQVGTGDNEQFF. CDR3 bases: TGTGCCAGCAGCCAAGTTGGGACAGGGGACAATGAGCAGTTCTTC.

This clone was seen once. This chain uses TRBV6-5 with TRBJ1-4, with unresolved D. Germline V gene lookup returns CDR1 MNHEY and CDR2 SVGAGI. CDR3 size: 14 residues. V dropped 6 bases and J dropped 3 bases, with 11 bases sitting between them. In nucleotides, the CDR3 is TGTGCCAGCAGCCCCGCCCCCTCTAATGAAAAACTGTTTTTT. Translating it yields CASSPAPSNEKLFF.

The V gene is TRBV27, the J gene TRBJ2-2; possible D gene TRBD1, 5 bases. Trimming left V 4 bases short and J 2 bases short, with 14 bases between. Germline CDR1 is MNHEY and CDR2 is SMNVEV (reference sequence). This CDR3 spans 16 amino acids. Here the CDR3 DNA reads TGTGCCAGCAGTTCTAATGGGGCGGTAAACACCGGGGAGCTGTTTTTT. Protein: CASSSNGAVNTGELFF.

The chain joins TRBV3-1 (or the pseudogene TRBV3-2) to TRBJ2-3; the match to TRBD2 covers 10 bases. This CDR3 region has 16 residues. Germline V gene sequence: CDR1 LGHDT, CDR2 YNNKEL (reference sequence). Trimming at V came to 5 bases and at J to 2 bases, leaving 7 bases not matched to a gene. The chain's CDR3 is CASSSTLAGITDTQYF. CDR3 DNA: TGTGCCAGCAGCTCAACACTAGCGGGGATCACAGATACGCAGTATTTT.